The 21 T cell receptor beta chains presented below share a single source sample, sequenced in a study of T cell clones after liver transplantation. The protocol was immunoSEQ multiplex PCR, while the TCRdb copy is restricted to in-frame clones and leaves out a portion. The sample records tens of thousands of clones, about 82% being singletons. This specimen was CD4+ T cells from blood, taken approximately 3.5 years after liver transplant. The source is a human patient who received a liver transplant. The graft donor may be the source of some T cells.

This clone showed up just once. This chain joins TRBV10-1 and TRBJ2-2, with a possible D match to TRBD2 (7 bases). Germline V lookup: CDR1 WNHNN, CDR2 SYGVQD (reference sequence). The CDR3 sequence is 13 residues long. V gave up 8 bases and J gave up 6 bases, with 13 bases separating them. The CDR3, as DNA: TGCGCCAGCTCCAGGGAGGGGGCCGGGGAGCTGTTTTTT. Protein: CASSREGAGELFF.

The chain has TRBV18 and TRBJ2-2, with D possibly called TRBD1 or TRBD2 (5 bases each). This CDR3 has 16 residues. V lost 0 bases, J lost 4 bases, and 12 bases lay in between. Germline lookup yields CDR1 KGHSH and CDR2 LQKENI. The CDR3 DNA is TGTGCCAGCTCACCACCAGGCCAGGGAGCCACCGGGGAGCTGTTTTTT. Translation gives CASSPPGQGATGELFF.

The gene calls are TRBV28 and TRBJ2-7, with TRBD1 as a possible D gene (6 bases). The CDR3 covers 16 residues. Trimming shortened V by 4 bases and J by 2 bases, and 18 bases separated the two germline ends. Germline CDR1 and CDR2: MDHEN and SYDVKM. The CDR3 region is CASSSPGTRATYEQYF. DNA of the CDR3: TGTGCCAGCAGTTCACCCGGGACAAGGGCCACCTACGAGCAGTACTTC. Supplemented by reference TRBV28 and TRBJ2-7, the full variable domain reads DVKVTQSSRYLVKRTGEKVFLECVQDMDHENMFWYRQDPGLGLRLIYFSYDVKMKEKGDIPEGYSVSREKKERFSLILESASTNQTSMYLCASSSPGTRATYEQYFGPGTRLTVT.

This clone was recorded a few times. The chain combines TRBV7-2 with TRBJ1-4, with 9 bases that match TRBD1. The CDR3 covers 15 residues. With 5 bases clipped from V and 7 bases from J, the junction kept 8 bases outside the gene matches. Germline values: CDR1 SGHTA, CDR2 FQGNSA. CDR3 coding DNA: TGTGCCAGCAGCCCGCAACAGGGGGCGGTTGAAAAACTGTTTTTT. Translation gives CASSPQQGAVEKLFF.

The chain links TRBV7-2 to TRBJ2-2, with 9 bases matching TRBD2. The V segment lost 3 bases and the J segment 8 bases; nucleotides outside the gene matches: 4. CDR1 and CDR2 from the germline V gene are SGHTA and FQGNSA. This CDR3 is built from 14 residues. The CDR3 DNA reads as TGTGCCAGCAGCTTGGGACTAGCTACGGGGGAGCTGTTTTTT. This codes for CASSLGLATGELFF.

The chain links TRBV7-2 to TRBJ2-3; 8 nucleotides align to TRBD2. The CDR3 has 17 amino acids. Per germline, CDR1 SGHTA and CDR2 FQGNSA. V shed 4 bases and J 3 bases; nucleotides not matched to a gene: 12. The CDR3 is CASSSPSAAGVTDTQYF. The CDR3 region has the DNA TGTGCCAGCAGCTCCCCCTCGGCAGCGGGAGTGACAGATACGCAGTATTTT.

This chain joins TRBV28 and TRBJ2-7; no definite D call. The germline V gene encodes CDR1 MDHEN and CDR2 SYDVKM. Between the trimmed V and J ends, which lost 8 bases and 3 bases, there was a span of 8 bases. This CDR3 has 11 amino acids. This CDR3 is CASQTNYEQYF. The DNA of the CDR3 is TGTGCCAGCCAGACAAACTACGAGCAGTACTTC.

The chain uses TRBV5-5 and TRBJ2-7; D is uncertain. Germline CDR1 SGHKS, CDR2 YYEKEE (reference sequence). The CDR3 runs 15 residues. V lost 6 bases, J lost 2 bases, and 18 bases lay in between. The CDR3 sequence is CASTLAGFPTYEQYF. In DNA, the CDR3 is TGTGCCAGCACCCTCGCTGGTTTCCCCACCTACGAGCAGTACTTC.

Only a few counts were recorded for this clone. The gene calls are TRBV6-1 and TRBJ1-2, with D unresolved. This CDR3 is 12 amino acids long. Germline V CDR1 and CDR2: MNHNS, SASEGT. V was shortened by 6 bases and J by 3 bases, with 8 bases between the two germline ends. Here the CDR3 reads CASSFRDYGYTF. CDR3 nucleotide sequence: TGTGCCAGCAGCTTCCGGGACTATGGCTACACCTTC.

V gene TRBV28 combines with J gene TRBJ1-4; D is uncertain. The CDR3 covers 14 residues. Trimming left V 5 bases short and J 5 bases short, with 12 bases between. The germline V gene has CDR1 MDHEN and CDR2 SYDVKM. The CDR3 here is CASSKASLNEKLFF. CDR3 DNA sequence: TGTGCCAGCAGTAAGGCTTCCTTAAATGAAAAACTGTTTTTT. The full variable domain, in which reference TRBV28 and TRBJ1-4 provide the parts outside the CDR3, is DVKVTQSSRYLVKRTGEKVFLECVQDMDHENMFWYRQDPGLGLRLIYFSYDVKMKEKGDIPEGYSVSREKKERFSLILESASTNQTSMYLCASSKASLNEKLFFGSGTQLSVL.

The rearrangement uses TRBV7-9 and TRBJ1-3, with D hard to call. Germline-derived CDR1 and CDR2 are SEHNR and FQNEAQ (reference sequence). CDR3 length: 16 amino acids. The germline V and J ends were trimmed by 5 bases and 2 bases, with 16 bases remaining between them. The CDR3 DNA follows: TGTGCCAGCAGCCCCAAGGGAGCTTACACTGGAAACACCATATATTTT. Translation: CASSPKGAYTGNTIYF.

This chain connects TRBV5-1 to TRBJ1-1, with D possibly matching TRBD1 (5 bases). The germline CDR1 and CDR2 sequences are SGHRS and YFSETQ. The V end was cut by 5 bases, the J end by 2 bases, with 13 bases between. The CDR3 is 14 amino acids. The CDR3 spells CASSTGTVNTEAFF. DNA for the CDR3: TGCGCCAGCAGTACCGGGACGGTTAACACTGAAGCTTTCTTT.

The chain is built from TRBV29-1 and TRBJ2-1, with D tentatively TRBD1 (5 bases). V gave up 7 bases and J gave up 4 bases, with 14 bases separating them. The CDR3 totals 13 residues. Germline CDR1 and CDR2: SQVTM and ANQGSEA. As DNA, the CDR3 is TGCAGCGCCTTCACAGGTGCGTACAATGAGCAGTTCTTC. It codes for CSAFTGAYNEQFF.

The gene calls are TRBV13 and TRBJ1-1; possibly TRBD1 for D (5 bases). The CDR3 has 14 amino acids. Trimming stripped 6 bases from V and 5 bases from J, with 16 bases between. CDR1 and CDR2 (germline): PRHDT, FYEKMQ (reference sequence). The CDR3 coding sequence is TGTGCCAGCAGGATACTCCAGGGAGGGACTGAAGCTTTCTTT. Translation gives CASRILQGGTEAFF.

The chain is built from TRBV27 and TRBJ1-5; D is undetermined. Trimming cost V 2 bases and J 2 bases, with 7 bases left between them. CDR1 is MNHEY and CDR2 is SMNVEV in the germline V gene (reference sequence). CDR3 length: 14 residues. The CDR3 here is CASSLRPGNQPQHF. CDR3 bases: TGTGCCAGCAGTTTACGTCCGGGCAATCAGCCCCAGCATTTT.

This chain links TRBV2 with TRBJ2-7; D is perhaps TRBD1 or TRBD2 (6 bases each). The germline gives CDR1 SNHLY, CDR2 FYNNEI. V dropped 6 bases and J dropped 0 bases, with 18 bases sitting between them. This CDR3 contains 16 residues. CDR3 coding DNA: TGTGCCAGCAGCGGGGGTACAGGGCGCAGCTCCTACGAGCAGTACTTC. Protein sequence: CASSGGTGRSSYEQYF.

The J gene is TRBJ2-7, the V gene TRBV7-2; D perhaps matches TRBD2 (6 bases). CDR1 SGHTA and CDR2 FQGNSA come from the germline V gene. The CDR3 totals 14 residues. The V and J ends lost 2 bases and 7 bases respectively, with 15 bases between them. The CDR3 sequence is CASSLKRSGGEQYF. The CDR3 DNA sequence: TGTGCCAGCAGCTTAAAGAGATCCGGGGGTGAGCAGTACTTC.

The CDR3 region is CAGGASGSGTQYF. CDR3 nucleotide sequence: TGTGCCGGCGGGGCTAGCGGGTCGGGGACCCAGTACTTC. The V call is TRBV30, the J call TRBJ2-5, with TRBD2 matching 8 bases. The CDR3 spans 13 residues. Germline V lookup: CDR1 GTSNPN, CDR2 SVGIG (reference sequence). V was pared by 8 bases and J by 7 bases, with 12 bases of the junction left unmatched.

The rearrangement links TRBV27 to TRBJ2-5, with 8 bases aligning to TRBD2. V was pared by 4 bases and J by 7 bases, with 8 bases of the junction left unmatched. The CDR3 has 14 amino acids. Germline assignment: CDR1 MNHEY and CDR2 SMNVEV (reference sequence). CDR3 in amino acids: CASSSLAGQRTQYF. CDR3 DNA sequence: TGTGCCAGCAGTTCCCTAGCGGGCCAGCGGACCCAGTACTTC.

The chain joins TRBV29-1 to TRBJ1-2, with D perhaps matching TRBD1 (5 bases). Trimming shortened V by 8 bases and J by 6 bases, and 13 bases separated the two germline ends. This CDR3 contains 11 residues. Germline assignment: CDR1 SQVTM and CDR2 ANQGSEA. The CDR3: CSTGGENGYTF. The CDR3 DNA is TGCAGCACGGGAGGGGAAAATGGCTACACCTTC.

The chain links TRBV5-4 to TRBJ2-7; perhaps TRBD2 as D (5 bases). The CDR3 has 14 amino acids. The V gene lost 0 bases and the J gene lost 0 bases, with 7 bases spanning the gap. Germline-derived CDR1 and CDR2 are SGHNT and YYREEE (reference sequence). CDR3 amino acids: CASSLGRSSYEQYF. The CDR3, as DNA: TGTGCCAGCAGCTTGGGGAGGAGCTCCTACGAGCAGTACTTC.